Given below is one TCR beta chain in context. Its antigen is not known. The length of the CDR3 is 18 residues. Unmatched junction bases numbered 13, after V lost 0 bases and J lost 2 bases. Germline V gives CDR1 DFQATT, CDR2 SNEGSKA (reference sequence). This record belongs to a study of identical twins. From the 5' RACE reads, TCRdb called clonotypes with MiXCR, one entry per CDR3 protein. The table includes 1,800,000 or so distinct CDR3 sequences, roughly a third detected once. Study-level points and caveats: The degree of excess twin sharing was weaker in beta out-of-frame sequences. Cross-sectional statistical analysis, not tracking of the same donors, underpinned the conclusions.

The specimen sequenced was cord blood. This receptor was obtained from a newborn girl in good health. This chain links TRBV20-1 with TRBJ2-1; 7 nucleotides line up with TRBD2. The CDR3 region is CSARDPQTSRRTYNEQFF. The CDR3 nucleotides read TGCAGTGCTAGAGATCCCCAGACTAGCCGCCGAACCTACAATGAGCAGTTCTTC.